The 7 T cell receptor beta chains below come from one sample, sequenced in a study of somatic mutations in cytotoxic T cells in rheumatoid arthritis. Measured with immunoSEQ multiplex PCR; TCRdb has only the in-frame clones, and not every one. The sample records approximately 12,000 clones, roughly 80% being singletons. Material for sequencing was CD8+ T cells sorted from blood. Every receptor here comes from a middle-aged woman in good health.

The rearrangement uses TRBV28 and TRBJ1-4; a possible D gene is TRBD1 (5 bases). Germline lookup yields CDR1 MDHEN and CDR2 SYDVKM. This CDR3 comprises 14 residues. Trimming stripped 1 base from V and 8 bases from J, with 11 bases between. In nucleotides, the CDR3 is TGTGCCAGCAGTTTATTGGCAGGGCGGGAAAAACTGTTTTTT. Translation gives CASSLLAGREKLFF.

The J gene is TRBJ1-1, the V gene TRBV5-1, with TRBD1 as a possible D gene (6 bases). The V gene's germline CDR1 is SGHRS and CDR2 YFSETQ. The CDR3 covers 15 residues. Trimming stripped 4 bases from V and 0 bases from J, with 13 bases between. The CDR3 DNA sequence: TGCGCCAGCAGCGACCAACAGGGATTGAACACTGAAGCTTTCTTT. The encoded protein is CASSDQQGLNTEAFF.

This rearrangement joins TRBV10-3 to TRBJ2-7; D possibly corresponds to TRBD1 (7 bases). Trimming removed 10 bases from V and 4 bases from J, with 11 bases in between. The CDR3 loop spans 11 amino acids. Per germline, CDR1 ENHRY and CDR2 SYGVKD. This CDR3 is CATQGGYEQYF. CDR3 nucleotide sequence: TGTGCCACCCAGGGGGGTTACGAGCAGTACTTC.

The chain couples TRBV2 to TRBJ1-4; D might be TRBD1 (5 bases). Per germline, CDR1 SNHLY and CDR2 FYNNEI. CDR3 size: 14 residues. V was shortened by 7 bases and J by 12 bases, with 21 bases between the two germline ends. The CDR3 is CASKDFGRADELFF. The CDR3 DNA reads TGTGCCAGCAAGGATTTTGGCAGGGCTGATGAACTGTTTTTT.

This clone was seen once. The DNA for the CDR3 is TGCAGCGTTGGACTAGCGGAATGGGAGCAGTTCTTC. It is translated as CSVGLAEWEQFF. The V call is TRBV29-1, the J call TRBJ2-1; 9 nucleotides match TRBD2. The CDR3 sequence is 12 residues long. Germline CDR1 and CDR2: SQVTM and ANQGSEA. V lost 4 bases to trimming and J lost 10 bases; unmatched junction nucleotides: 5.

This chain links TRBV19 with TRBJ2-7, with unresolved D. The CDR3 consists of 13 residues. V lost 5 bases and J lost 3, with 11 bases in between. CDR1 is LNHDA and CDR2 is SQIVND in the germline V gene (reference sequence). The CDR3 sequence is CASSPTGYYEQYF. The DNA for the CDR3 is TGTGCCAGTAGTCCGACTGGGTACTACGAGCAGTACTTC.

The rearrangement joins TRBV28 to TRBJ2-3; TRBD2 matches 15 bases. The germline V gene encodes CDR1 MDHEN and CDR2 SYDVKM. The CDR3 has 17 residues. V was pared by 6 bases and J by 6 bases, with 10 bases of the junction left unmatched. CDR3 DNA sequence: TGTGCCAGCAGCCCCCCTGGACTAGCGGGAGGGATGGATACGCAGTATTTT. Protein: CASSPPGLAGGMDTQYF.